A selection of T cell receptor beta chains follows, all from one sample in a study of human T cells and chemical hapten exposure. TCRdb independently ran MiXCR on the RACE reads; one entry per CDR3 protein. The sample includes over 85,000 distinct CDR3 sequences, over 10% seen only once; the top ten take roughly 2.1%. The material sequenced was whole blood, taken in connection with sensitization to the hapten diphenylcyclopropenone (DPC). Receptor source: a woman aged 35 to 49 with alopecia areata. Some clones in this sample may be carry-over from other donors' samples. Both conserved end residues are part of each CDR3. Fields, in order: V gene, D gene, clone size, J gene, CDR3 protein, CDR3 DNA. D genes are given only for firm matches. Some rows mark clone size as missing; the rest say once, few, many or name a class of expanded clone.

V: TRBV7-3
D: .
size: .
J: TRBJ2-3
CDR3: CASSTTSTDTQYF
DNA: TGTGCCAGCAGCACCACTAGCACAGATACGCAGTATTTT

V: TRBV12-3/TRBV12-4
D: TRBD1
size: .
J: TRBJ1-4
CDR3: CASSLTPGGQGELFF
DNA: TGTGCCAGCAGTTTAACCCCCGGAGGACAGGGAGAACTGTTTTTT

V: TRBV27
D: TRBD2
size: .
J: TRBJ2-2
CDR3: CASRGLASTGELFF
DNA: TGTGCCAGCAGAGGACTAGCGAGCACCGGGGAGCTGTTTTTT

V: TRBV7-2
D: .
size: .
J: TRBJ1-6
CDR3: CASSPSGLPNSPLHF
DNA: TGTGCCAGCAGCCCGAGCGGGCTCCCTAATTCACCCCTCCACTTT

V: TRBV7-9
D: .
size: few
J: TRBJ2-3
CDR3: CASSYTAGRGTDTQYF
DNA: TGTGCCAGCAGCTATACGGCGGGTAGGGGGACAGATACGCAGTATTTT

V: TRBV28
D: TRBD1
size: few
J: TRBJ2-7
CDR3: CASIASGTGNYEQYF
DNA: TGTGCCAGCATCGCCTCCGGGACAGGGAACTACGAGCAGTACTTC

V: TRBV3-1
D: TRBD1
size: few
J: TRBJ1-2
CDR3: CASSQGPDRAYGYTF
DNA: TGTGCCAGCAGCCAAGGACCAGACAGGGCCTATGGCTACACCTTC

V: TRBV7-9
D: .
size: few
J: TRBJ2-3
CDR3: CASSLFILRGASRTDTQYF
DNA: TGTGCCAGCAGCTTATTCATCCTGAGGGGCGCCAGTCGCACAGATACGCAGTATTTT

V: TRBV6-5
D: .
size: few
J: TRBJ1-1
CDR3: CASSLRQDIWGTEAFF
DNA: TGTGCCAGCAGTCTCAGACAGGACATCTGGGGTACTGAAGCTTTCTTT

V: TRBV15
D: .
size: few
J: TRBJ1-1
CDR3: CATSRDPGLHTEAFF
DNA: TGTGCCACCAGCAGAGATCCAGGCCTCCACACTGAAGCTTTCTTT

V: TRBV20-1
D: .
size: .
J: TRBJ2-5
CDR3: CSAERKVQETQYF
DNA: TGCAGTGCCGAACGTAAGGTTCAAGAGACCCAGTACTTC

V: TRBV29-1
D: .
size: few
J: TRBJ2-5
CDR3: CSVEADPGETQYF
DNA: TGCAGCGTTGAAGCCGACCCCGGGGAGACCCAGTACTTC

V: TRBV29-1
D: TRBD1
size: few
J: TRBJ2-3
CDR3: CSVDRGQRDTQYF
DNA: TGCAGCGTTGACAGGGGACAGCGAGATACGCAGTATTTT

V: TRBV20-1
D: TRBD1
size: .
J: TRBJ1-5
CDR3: CSARLSGTVNQPQHF
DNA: TGCAGTGCTAGACTTTCCGGGACAGTTAATCAGCCCCAGCATTTT

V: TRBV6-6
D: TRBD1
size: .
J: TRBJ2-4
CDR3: CASSPRTGSKNIQYF
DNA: TGTGCCAGCAGTCCTCGGACAGGGTCCAAAAACATTCAGTACTTC

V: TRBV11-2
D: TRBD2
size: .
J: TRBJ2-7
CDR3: CASSLDPGRGRYEQYF
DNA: TGTGCCAGCAGCTTAGATCCCGGGAGGGGTCGCTACGAGCAGTACTTC

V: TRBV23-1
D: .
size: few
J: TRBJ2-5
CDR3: CASSRPGRTRETQYF
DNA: TGCGCCAGCAGTCGGCCGGGACGGACGCGGGAGACCCAGTACTTC

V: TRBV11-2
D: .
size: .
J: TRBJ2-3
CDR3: CASSPSGRGIGTDTQYF
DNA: TGTGCCAGCAGCCCCTCAGGCCGCGGGATAGGCACAGATACGCAGTATTTT

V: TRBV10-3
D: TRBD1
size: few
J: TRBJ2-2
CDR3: CAISQTGGGNTGELFF
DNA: TGTGCCATCAGCCAGACAGGGGGAGGCAACACCGGGGAGCTGTTTTTT

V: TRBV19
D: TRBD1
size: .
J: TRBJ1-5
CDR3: CASSIRTGSNQPQHF
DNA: TGTGCCAGTAGTATACGGACAGGCAGCAATCAGCCCCAGCATTTT

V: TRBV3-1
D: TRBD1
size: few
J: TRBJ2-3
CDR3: CASSRQGVPDTQYF
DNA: TGTGCCAGCAGTAGACAGGGGGTTCCAGATACGCAGTATTTT

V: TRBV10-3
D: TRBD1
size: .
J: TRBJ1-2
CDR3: CAIIPDRGYGYTF
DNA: TGTGCCATCATCCCGGACAGGGGCTATGGCTACACCTTC